The rows below give T cell receptor beta chains drawn from one sample of a study of cytomegalovirus exposure and HLA in healthy donors. Sequencing used immunoSEQ multiplex PCR; TCRdb keeps in-frame clones, though not all of them. The profile covers under 130,000 clones, with approximately 70% appearing a single time and 11% taken by the ten largest. The specimen sequenced was PBMCs. These receptor sequences come from a man aged 35-49 years in good health and CMV-seropositive. The CDR3 runs from the conserved cysteine through the conserved F or W. D genes are given only for firm matches. Size is omitted from some rows. Given values are once, few, many or a class for expanded clones.

size	V	J	D	DNA	CDR3
.	TRBV10-3	TRBJ1-3	TRBD1	TGTGCCATCAGTGCTGACAGGGGCGCTGGAAACACCATATATTTT	CAISADRGAGNTIYF
.	TRBV7-6	TRBJ2-3	TRBD2	TGTGCCAGCAGCTCCATGACTAGCTCAGATACGCAGTATTTT	CASSSMTSSDTQYF
.	TRBV4-2	TRBJ2-2	.	TGTGCCAGCAGCCAAGAGGTAGCGGAGAACACCGGGGAGCTGTTTTTT	CASSQEVAENTGELFF
.	TRBV29-1	TRBJ2-1	TRBD1	TGCAGCATCGGACAGGGATTGTTCTTC	CSIGQGLFF
.	TRBV6-5	TRBJ2-3	.	TGTGCCAGCAGTTACTCGAATGGCGGGGCCCGGGATACGCAGTATTTT	CASSYSNGGARDTQYF
.	TRBV7-2	TRBJ1-1	.	TGTGCCAGCAGCCTGGGTCGAGGGAACACTGAAGCTTTCTTT	CASSLGRGNTEAFF
few	TRBV19	TRBJ2-4	.	TGTGCCAGTAGTATGCTCCAGGGGTGGCCCAAAAACATTCAGTACTTC	CASSMLQGWPKNIQYF
.	TRBV7-9	TRBJ2-7	.	TGTGCCAGCAGCCCGAGACAGCATTCCTACGAGCAGTACTTC	CASSPRQHSYEQYF
few	TRBV19	TRBJ1-1	.	TGTGCCAGTACCACTCGCGGGACTCTCCTCGGGGCTTTCTTT	CASTTRGTLLGAFF
.	TRBV4-1	TRBJ2-1	.	TGCGCCAGCAGCCAAGAATCGAGACAGACCAATGAGCAGTTCTTC	CASSQESRQTNEQFF
once	TRBV19	TRBJ1-2	TRBD1	TGTGCCAGTATAGTCAATACAGGGGGCGACGGCTACACCTTC	CASIVNTGGDGYTF
.	TRBV5-1	TRBJ2-1	.	TGCGCCAGCAGCTTGGATCCTGGCGGGCTCTACAATGAGCAGTTCTTC	CASSLDPGGLYNEQFF
.	TRBV6-4	TRBJ2-2	TRBD2	TGTGCCAGCAGTGCGGGACTAGCGGACACCGGGGAGCTGTTTTTT	CASSAGLADTGELFF
.	TRBV27	TRBJ2-1	TRBD1	TGTGCCAGCAGTAGTGACAGGGATGAGCAGTTCTTC	CASSSDRDEQFF
.	TRBV6-1	TRBJ2-1	.	TGTGCCAGCAGTGTAAGTAGCGAGCAGTTCTTC	CASSVSSEQFF
.	TRBV5-1	TRBJ2-1	.	TGCGCCAGCAGCTTGAACACAGGGCCTTACAATGAGCAGTTCTTC	CASSLNTGPYNEQFF
.	TRBV7-9	TRBJ2-7	.	TGTGCCAGCAGCTTAGTGAGCGAGCAGTACTTC	CASSLVSEQYF
.	TRBV5-1	TRBJ1-1	.	TGCGCCAGCAGCTTGGACGGCCCCACGGGAGCTTTCTTT	CASSLDGPTGAFF
.	TRBV7-3	TRBJ2-4	.	TGTGCCAGCAGCTTAGGGACGGGAGTTGCCAAAAACATTCAGTACTTC	CASSLGTGVAKNIQYF
few	TRBV5-1	TRBJ1-4	TRBD1	TGCGCCAGCAGCTTGGTATCAGGGGGAGTTGAAAAACTGTTTTTT	CASSLVSGGVEKLFF
.	TRBV25-1	TRBJ1-1	.	TGTGCCAGCAGCCGACAGGCTATGAACACTGAAGCTTTCTTT	CASSRQAMNTEAFF
few	TRBV19	TRBJ2-5	TRBD2	TGTGCCAGTAGTCCTTGGGGGGGGCAAGAGACCCAGTACTTC	CASSPWGGQETQYF
.	TRBV10-3	TRBJ1-2	TRBD1	TGTGCCATCAGTACCGGACAGGGTACCTCCAATGGCTACACCTTC	CAISTGQGTSNGYTF
.	TRBV7-9	TRBJ2-7	.	TGTGCCAGCAGCTTAGAAAGGGACACCTCCTACGAGCAGTACTTC	CASSLERDTSYEQYF
.	TRBV11-2	TRBJ1-1	.	TGTGCCAGCAGCGCCGGCGGGGGAGGGTCCAGCGACACTGAAGCTTTCTTT	CASSAGGGGSSDTEAFF
few	TRBV2	TRBJ2-7	.	TGTGCCAGCGAGAGAGGAGCCCAAGAGCAGTACTTC	CASERGAQEQYF
.	TRBV5-1	TRBJ2-3	.	TGCGCCAGCAGCGATCGGGACCGGGGGGATACGCAGTATTTT	CASSDRDRGDTQYF